The sequence of this TCR beta chain was determined in a study of naive and memory T cell subsets. V was pared by 0 bases and J by 4 bases, with 3 bases between. The germline CDR1 and CDR2 sequences are LNHNV and YYDKDF (reference sequence). This CDR3 spans 12 amino acids. Broader study findings: Gini index rose across naive, CM, EM and EMRA in CD4 and CD8.

The beta constant-region primer was an equimolar mix of two oligonucleotides covering TRBC1 and TRBC2. Four rounds of PCR amplified the ligated cDNA using nested alpha and beta constant-region primers plus SP2. TCRdb used MiXCR to reprocess the UMI-ligation and nested PCR reads, holding one entry per CDR3 protein. The top ten clones hold about 20% of a sample with 20,000 to 25,000 distinct CDR3 sequences, 7% to 9% of them seen once. The sample holds a few counts of this clonotype. The antigen remains unidentified. Sequenced: central memory CD8+ T cells from blood. The rearrangement uses TRBV15 and TRBJ1-1; D is undetermined. This sequence originates from a human donor in good health. For the CDR3, the DNA is TGTGCCACCAGCAGAGATCTCACTGAAGCTTTCTTT. Amino acid sequence: CATSRDLTEAFF.